The 18 T cell receptor beta chains presented below share a single source sample, sequenced in a study of TIL therapy for anti-PD-1-resistant metastatic lung cancer. The time point was: pre-treatment sample, taken before nivolumab and TIL therapy. Sequencing used immunoSEQ v3. Sequencing used immunoSEQ multiplex PCR; TCRdb keeps in-frame clones, though not all of them. The sample records 55,000 or so clones, 75% to 85% being singletons. The sequencing used blood, collected at baseline. The source of these receptors is a person between 25 and 79 years old with non-small cell lung cancer.

This chain uses TRBV29-1 with TRBJ1-5; D remains unclear. Germline CDR1 reads SQVTM; CDR2 reads ANQGSEA. Trimming cost V 1 base and J 3 bases, with 7 bases left between them. This CDR3 is 13 amino acids long. The chain's CDR3 is CSVEGGPNQPQHF. In DNA form, the CDR3 reads TGCAGCGTTGAAGGAGGCCCCAATCAGCCCCAGCATTTT.

Remarks on this clone: Within the sample, other DNA sequences also encode this same CDR3. The chain carries TRBV18 and TRBJ2-7; perhaps D is TRBD1 or TRBD2 (5 bases each). Germline assignment: CDR1 KGHSH and CDR2 LQKENI. With 6 bases removed from V and 0 bases from J, the gap between germline ends came to 9 bases. The CDR3 spans 13 residues. The CDR3 protein is CASSRDGSYEQYF. The CDR3 DNA reads TGTGCCAGCTCTCGGGACGGCTCCTACGAGCAGTACTTC.

The J gene is TRBJ2-2, the V gene TRBV6-4; possibly TRBD2 for D (6 bases). Germline V gives CDR1 MRHNA, CDR2 SNTAGT. Trimming stripped 5 bases from V and 2 bases from J, with 15 bases between. This CDR3 has 16 amino acids. The CDR3 sequence: CASSTGGTLNTGELFF. DNA for the CDR3: TGTGCCAGCAGTACTGGAGGGACCTTAAACACCGGGGAGCTGTTTTTT.

This clone showed up just a few times. The chain joins TRBV5-4 to TRBJ2-7; the match to TRBD2 covers 8 bases. This CDR3 contains 15 residues. Germline trimming cut 0 bases from V and 4 bases from J; bases unmatched to any gene: 6. Germline V gene data show CDR1 as SGHNT and CDR2 as YYREEE (reference sequence). CDR3 bases: TGTGCCAGCAGCTTGGCCCATAGCGGGGCATACGAGCAGTACTTC. Translating gives CASSLAHSGAYEQYF.

This clone was seen a handful of times. V and J are TRBV29-1 and TRBJ2-7, with 9 bases identical to TRBD1. Germline lookup yields CDR1 SQVTM and CDR2 ANQGSEA. V lost 5 bases, J lost 3 bases, and 11 bases stayed unmatched. The CDR3 has 15 residues. The CDR3 DNA reads TGCAGCGTTTCCCTCGTGGGACAGGGCGACTACGAGCAGTACTTC. Residues: CSVSLVGQGDYEQYF.

This chain connects TRBV2 to TRBJ2-7; TRBD1 agrees at 9 bases. In germline, CDR1 is SNHLY, CDR2 FYNNEI. The V segment lost 1 base and the J segment 7 bases; nucleotides outside the gene matches: 8. The CDR3 has 15 amino acids. The CDR3 is CASSEEGQGRWEQYF. The CDR3 region has the DNA TGTGCCAGCAGTGAAGAGGGACAGGGTAGGTGGGAGCAGTACTTC.

The chain is built from TRBV3-1 (or the pseudogene TRBV3-2) and TRBJ1-1; 7 nucleotides match TRBD1. Germline CDR1 reads LGHDT; CDR2 reads YNNKEL (reference sequence). The CDR3 loop spans 13 amino acids. The junction had 6 bases not matched to a gene; V was cut back by 3 bases and J by 8 bases. CDR3 protein: CASSHGTGVEAFF. CDR3 coding DNA: TGTGCCAGCAGCCACGGAACAGGGGTCGAAGCTTTCTTT.

The CDR3 DNA reads TGTGCCAGCAGTTTATATACAGACGGCTATGGCTACACCTTC. It translates to CASSLYTDGYGYTF. This chain links TRBV28 with TRBJ1-2; D call uncertain. Germline V CDR1 and CDR2: MDHEN, SYDVKM. The CDR3 covers 14 residues. V was clipped by 1 base and J by 4 bases, with 10 bases between them.

This clone showed up just a few times. The chain carries TRBV21-1 and TRBJ2-7; the D call of TRBD2 is as the table states it, not checked on the DNA. TRBV21-1 represents a pseudogene. The CDR3 has 15 residues. Here the CDR3 DNA reads TGTGCCAGCAGCAAAGAGGCTAGCGGGACCTACGAGCAGTACTTC. It translates to CASSKEASGTYEQYF.

The rearrangement joins TRBV28 to TRBJ1-4; no reliable D call. The V end was cut by 3 bases, the J end by 8 bases, with 7 bases between. Germline V lookup: CDR1 MDHEN, CDR2 SYDVKM. The CDR3 totals 12 residues. CDR3 loop: CASSFGWEKLFF. The CDR3 coding sequence is TGTGCCAGCAGTTTTGGGTGGGAAAAACTGTTTTTT.

V is TRBV25-1 and J is TRBJ2-7; D possibly matches TRBD1 or TRBD2 (6 bases each). V was cut by 7 bases and J by 6 bases, with 19 bases left in between. This CDR3 region has 14 residues. Germline loops: CDR1 MGHDK, CDR2 SYGVNS. The CDR3 spells CASNLAGGHSEQYF. The CDR3 DNA sequence: TGTGCCAGCAATCTAGCCGGGGGACACTCCGAGCAGTACTTC.

This chain connects TRBV5-1 to TRBJ1-1; no clear D. V was cut by 0 bases and J by 5 bases, with 8 bases left in between. The CDR3 is made up of 13 amino acids. Looked up from germline, CDR1 is SGHRS and CDR2 is YFSETQ. CDR3 nucleotide sequence: TGCGCCAGCAGCTTGGCTCCGGGGACTGAAGCTTTCTTT. Translating it yields CASSLAPGTEAFF.

The J gene is TRBJ2-7, the V gene TRBV4-3; 9 nucleotides agree with TRBD2. There are 16 residues in the CDR3. With V trimmed by 5 bases and J by 5 bases, 13 bases remained unmatched. CDR1 LGHNA and CDR2 YSLEER come from the germline V gene. CDR3 region: CASSLVVAGGPHEQYF. CDR3 DNA: TGCGCCAGCAGCTTGGTCGTGGCGGGGGGGCCTCACGAGCAGTACTTC.

The gene calls are TRBV5-4 and TRBJ1-3; a possible D gene is TRBD1 (6 bases). From germline, CDR1 is SGHNT and CDR2 YYREEE (reference sequence). Deletions cut 4 bases from V and 7 bases from J, with 15 bases between. This CDR3 comprises 14 residues. The CDR3 loop reads CASSTDRSWNTIYF. The CDR3 DNA reads as TGTGCCAGCAGCACAGACAGGAGTTGGAACACCATATATTTT.

As DNA, the CDR3 is TGTGCCAGCAGCCGTTCTTGGGGAGAGACCCAGTACTTC. Translating gives CASSRSWGETQYF. This rearrangement joins TRBV9 to TRBJ2-5; D not certain. The CDR3 consists of 13 residues. Germline assignment: CDR1 SGDLS and CDR2 YYNGEE. V dropped 4 bases and J dropped 4 bases, with 11 bases sitting between them.

J is TRBJ2-1 and V is TRBV9; 8 bases are a match to TRBD1. After removal of 3 bases from V and 6 bases from J, the junction contained 14 bases not matched to a gene. This CDR3 comprises 17 residues. In germline, CDR1 is SGDLS, CDR2 YYNGEE. Here the CDR3 reads CASSDPARRTGFNEQFF. For the CDR3, the DNA is TGTGCCAGCAGCGACCCGGCGCGGCGGACAGGGTTCAATGAGCAGTTCTTC.

This clone turned up a few times. Other DNA sequences in the sample encode the same CDR3. The chain recombines TRBV27 with TRBJ1-6, with 8 bases that match TRBD1. The CDR3 runs to 14 residues. V shed 5 bases and J 9 bases; nucleotides not matched to a gene: 6. Germline CDR1 reads MNHEY; CDR2 reads SMNVEV (reference sequence). The CDR3 DNA reads as TGTGCCAGCAGTAAAGGACAGGGAGGTTCACCCCTCCACTTT. Its translation: CASSKGQGGSPLHF.

The chain uses TRBV4-2 and TRBJ2-2; TRBD2 is a possible D gene (7 bases). V was trimmed by 2 bases and J by 5 bases, leaving 18 bases between them. Germline values: CDR1 LGHNA, CDR2 YNFKEQ. CDR3 length: 17 residues. The DNA of the CDR3 is TGTGCCAGCAGCCAAAGGGGGGACGGGGGGCTGACCGGGGAGCTGTTTTTT. Residues: CASSQRGDGGLTGELFF.